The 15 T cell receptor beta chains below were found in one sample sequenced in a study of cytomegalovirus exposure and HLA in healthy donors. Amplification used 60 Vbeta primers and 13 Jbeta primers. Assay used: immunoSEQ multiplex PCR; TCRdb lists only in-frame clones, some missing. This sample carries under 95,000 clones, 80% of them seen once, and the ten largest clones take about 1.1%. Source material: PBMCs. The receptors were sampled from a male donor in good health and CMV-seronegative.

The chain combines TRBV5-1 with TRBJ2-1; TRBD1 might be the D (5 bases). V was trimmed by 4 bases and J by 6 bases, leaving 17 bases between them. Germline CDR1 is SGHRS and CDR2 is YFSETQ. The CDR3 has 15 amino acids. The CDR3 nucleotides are TGCGCCAGCAGCCAGGACATCATTACTGGCAATGAGCAGTTCTTC. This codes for CASSQDIITGNEQFF.

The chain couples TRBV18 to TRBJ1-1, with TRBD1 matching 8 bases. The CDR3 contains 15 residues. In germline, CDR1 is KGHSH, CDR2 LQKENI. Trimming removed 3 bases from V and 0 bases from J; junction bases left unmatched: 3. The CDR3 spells CASSPVQGVNTEAFF. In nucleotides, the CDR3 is TGTGCCAGCTCACCTGTACAGGGGGTGAACACTGAAGCTTTCTTT. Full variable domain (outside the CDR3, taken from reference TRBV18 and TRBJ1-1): NAGVMQNPRHLVRRRGQEARLRCSPMKGHSHVYWYRQLPEEGLKFMVYLQKENIIDESGMPKERFSAEFPKEGPSILRIQQVVRGDSAAYFCASSPVQGVNTEAFFGQGTRLTVV.

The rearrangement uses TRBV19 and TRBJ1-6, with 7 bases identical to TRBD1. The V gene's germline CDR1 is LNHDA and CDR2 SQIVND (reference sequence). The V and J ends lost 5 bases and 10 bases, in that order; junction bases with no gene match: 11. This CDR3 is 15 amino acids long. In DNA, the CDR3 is TGTGCCAGTAGTGGGGCCGGGACAGATGTATCACCCCTCCACTTT. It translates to CASSGAGTDVSPLHF.

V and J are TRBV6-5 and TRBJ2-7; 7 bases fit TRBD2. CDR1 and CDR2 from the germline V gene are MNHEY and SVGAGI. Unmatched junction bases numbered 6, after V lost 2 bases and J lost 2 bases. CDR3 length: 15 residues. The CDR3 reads CASSYGAGPTYEQYF. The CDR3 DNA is TGTGCCAGCAGTTACGGAGCGGGGCCGACCTACGAGCAGTACTTC.

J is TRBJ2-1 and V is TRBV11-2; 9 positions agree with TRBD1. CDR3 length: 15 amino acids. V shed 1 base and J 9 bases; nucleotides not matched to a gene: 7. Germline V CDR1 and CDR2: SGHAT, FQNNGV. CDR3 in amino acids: CASSLGTGVTAEQFF. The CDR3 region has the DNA TGTGCCAGCAGCTTAGGGACAGGGGTAACGGCTGAGCAGTTCTTC.

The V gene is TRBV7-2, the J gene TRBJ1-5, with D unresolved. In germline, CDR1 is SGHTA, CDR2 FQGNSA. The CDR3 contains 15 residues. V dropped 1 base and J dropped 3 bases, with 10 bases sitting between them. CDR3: CASSLELSNNQPQHF. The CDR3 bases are TGTGCCAGCAGCTTAGAACTGTCTAACAATCAGCCCCAGCATTTT. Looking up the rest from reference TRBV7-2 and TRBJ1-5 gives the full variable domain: GAGVSQSPSNKVTEKGKDVELRCDPISGHTALYWYRQSLGQGLEFLIYFQGNSAPDKSGLPSDRFSAERTGGSVSTLTIQRTQQEDSAVYLCASSLELSNNQPQHFGDGTRLSIL.

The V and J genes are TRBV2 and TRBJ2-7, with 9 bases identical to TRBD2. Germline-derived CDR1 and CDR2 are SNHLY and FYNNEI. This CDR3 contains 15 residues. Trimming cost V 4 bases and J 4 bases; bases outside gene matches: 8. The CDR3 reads CASSVSAGGLYEQYF. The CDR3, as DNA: TGTGCCAGCAGTGTTTCGGCGGGAGGGCTTTACGAGCAGTACTTC.

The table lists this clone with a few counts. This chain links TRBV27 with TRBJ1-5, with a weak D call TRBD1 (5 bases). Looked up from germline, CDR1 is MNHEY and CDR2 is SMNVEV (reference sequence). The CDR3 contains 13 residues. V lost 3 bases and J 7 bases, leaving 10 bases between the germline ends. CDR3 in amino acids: CASSFQGGQPQHF. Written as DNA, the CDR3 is TGTGCCAGCAGTTTTCAGGGTGGGCAGCCCCAGCATTTT.

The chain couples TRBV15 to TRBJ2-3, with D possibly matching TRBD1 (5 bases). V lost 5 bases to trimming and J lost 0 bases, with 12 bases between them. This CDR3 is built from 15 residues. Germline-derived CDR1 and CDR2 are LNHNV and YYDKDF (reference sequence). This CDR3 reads CATSERQISTDTQYF. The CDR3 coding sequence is TGTGCCACCAGCGAGCGACAGATTAGCACAGATACGCAGTATTTT.

The CDR3 nucleotides read TGTGCCAGCAGCGTAAAGGGGACTAGCTTGACCTACGAGCAGTACTTC. Translation: CASSVKGTSLTYEQYF. The genes are TRBV9 and TRBJ2-7; TRBD2 aligns across 9 bases. The CDR3 sequence is 16 residues long. The V and J ends lost 1 base and 2 bases, in that order; junction bases with no gene match: 7. The germline V gene encodes CDR1 SGDLS and CDR2 YYNGEE.

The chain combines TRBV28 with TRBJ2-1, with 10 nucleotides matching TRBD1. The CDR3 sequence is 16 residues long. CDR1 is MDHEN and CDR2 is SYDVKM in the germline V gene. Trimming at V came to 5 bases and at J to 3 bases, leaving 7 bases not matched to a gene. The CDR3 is CASSTPDRGSYNEQFF. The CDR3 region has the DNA TGTGCCAGCAGTACTCCGGACAGGGGGAGCTACAATGAGCAGTTCTTC.

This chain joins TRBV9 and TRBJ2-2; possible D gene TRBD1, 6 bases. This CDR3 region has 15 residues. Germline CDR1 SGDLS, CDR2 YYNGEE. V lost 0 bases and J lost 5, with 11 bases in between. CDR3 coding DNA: TGTGCCAGCAGCGTAGGGAACAGGGTGACCGGGGAGCTGTTTTTT. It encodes CASSVGNRVTGELFF.

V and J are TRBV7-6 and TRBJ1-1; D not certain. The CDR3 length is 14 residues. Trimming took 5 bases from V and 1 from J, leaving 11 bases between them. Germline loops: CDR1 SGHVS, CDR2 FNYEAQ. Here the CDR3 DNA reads TGTGCCAGCAGCGCACTGGCGGAGAACACTGAAGCTTTCTTT. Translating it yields CASSALAENTEAFF.

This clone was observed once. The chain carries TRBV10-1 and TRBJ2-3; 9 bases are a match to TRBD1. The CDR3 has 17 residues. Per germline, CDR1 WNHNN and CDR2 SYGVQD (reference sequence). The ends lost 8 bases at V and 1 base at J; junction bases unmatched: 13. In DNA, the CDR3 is TGCGCCAGCGTCCCGCCCTCACAGGGGGCCTGCACAGATACGCAGTATTTT. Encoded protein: CASVPPSQGACTDTQYF.

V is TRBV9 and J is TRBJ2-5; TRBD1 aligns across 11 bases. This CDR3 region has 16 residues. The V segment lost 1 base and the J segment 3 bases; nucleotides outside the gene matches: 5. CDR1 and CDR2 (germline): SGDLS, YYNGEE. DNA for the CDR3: TGTGCCAGCAGCGTACTCGGACAGGGGGCGGAAGAGACCCAGTACTTC. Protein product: CASSVLGQGAEETQYF.